The 26 T cell receptor beta chains below come from one sample, sequenced in a study of PD-1 blockade in classical Hodgkin lymphoma. Profiled with immunoSEQ multiplex PCR; TCRdb holds only in-frame clones, not every one. The data show some 90,000 clones, with around 90% seen just once and about 2.7% held by the top ten. Every patient experienced relapse after autologous stem cell transplantation, and brentuximab vedotin exposure varied. This specimen was peripheral blood mononuclear cells (PBMCs), taken before the second cycle of nivolumab. These receptors were obtained from a human donor with classical Hodgkin lymphoma.

This sequence joins TRBV6-6 and TRBJ1-1; D unclear. V was pared by 0 bases and J by 5 bases, with 7 bases between. Germline CDR1 MNHNY, CDR2 SVGAGI (reference sequence). The CDR3 is 13 residues long. The CDR3 DNA sequence: TGTGCCAGCAGTTACTCCTGGTCTACTGAAGCTTTCTTT. It yields the protein CASSYSWSTEAFF.

The rearrangement uses TRBV7-8 and TRBJ2-3; 13 bases map to TRBD2. The CDR3 spans 15 residues. Per the germline V gene, CDR1 is SGHVS and CDR2 is FQNEAQ. V shed 5 bases and J 4 bases; nucleotides not matched to a gene: 3. CDR3 sequence (DNA): TGTGCCAGCAGCAAGGGACTAGCGGGGCCAGATACGCAGTATTTT. This gives the protein CASSKGLAGPDTQYF.

The rearrangement links TRBV30 to TRBJ1-1, with D unresolved. Trimming stripped 2 bases from V and 1 base from J, with 8 bases between. The CDR3 length is 13 residues. CDR1 GTSNPN and CDR2 SVGIG come from the germline V gene (reference sequence). The CDR3 spells CAWSYRENTEAFF. As DNA, the CDR3 is TGTGCCTGGAGTTATCGTGAGAACACTGAAGCTTTCTTT.

The genes are TRBV23-1 and TRBJ1-5; 10 bases fit TRBD1. TRBV23-1 is known as an ORF, though its function is uncertain. The V gene end was trimmed by 3 bases and the J gene end by 1 base; junction bases not matched to a gene: 6. CDR3 length: 17 residues. The chain's CDR3 is CASSHPRDRGSNQPQHF. CDR3 bases: TGCGCCAGCAGTCATCCCCGGGACAGGGGAAGCAATCAGCCCCAGCATTTT.

The rearrangement uses TRBV30 and TRBJ2-7, with TRBD2 matching 11 bases. V gave up 3 bases and J gave up 2 bases; unmatched junction bases: 6. Germline values: CDR1 GTSNPN, CDR2 SVGIG (reference sequence). CDR3 length: 15 amino acids. The CDR3 DNA reads as TGTGCCTGGAGGACACCGGGACTAGCGGCCTACGAGCAGTACTTC. Protein product: CAWRTPGLAAYEQYF.

The V and J genes are TRBV7-2 and TRBJ2-3; D is ambiguous. Germline values: CDR1 SGHTA, CDR2 FQGNSA. V lost 4 bases and J lost 0, with 5 bases in between. The CDR3 runs to 13 residues. The CDR3: CASSSISTDTQYF. The CDR3 DNA reads as TGTGCCAGCAGCTCGATTAGCACAGATACGCAGTATTTT.

The V and J genes are TRBV6-4 and TRBJ2-2, with TRBD2 matching over 7 bases. The CDR3 is 14 residues long. V was clipped by 10 bases and J by 0 bases; unmatched bases: 5. Germline CDR1 MRHNA, CDR2 SNTAGT. The CDR3: CATREVANTGELFF. CDR3 in DNA: TGTGCCACCCGGGAGGTGGCGAACACCGGGGAGCTGTTTTTT.

This chain links TRBV28 with TRBJ2-2; 7 nucleotides line up with TRBD2. After removal of 3 bases from V and 4 bases from J, the junction contained 5 bases not matched to a gene. Germline V gene lookup returns CDR1 MDHEN and CDR2 SYDVKM. This CDR3 has 15 amino acids. The CDR3 protein is CASSFGGSGTGELFF. CDR3 bases: TGTGCCAGCAGTTTCGGCGGGAGTGGCACCGGGGAGCTGTTTTTT.

The rearrangement links TRBV27 to TRBJ1-1, with D hard to call. The V end lost 2 bases, the J end lost 1 base, and 8 bases lay between the germline ends. CDR3 size: 14 residues. Germline V lookup: CDR1 MNHEY, CDR2 SMNVEV (reference sequence). CDR3 loop: CASSLGWGNTEAFF. The CDR3 DNA follows: TGTGCCAGCAGTTTAGGTTGGGGGAACACTGAAGCTTTCTTT.

The chain recombines TRBV28 with TRBJ2-3; D is ambiguous. The CDR3 consists of 15 residues. Germline CDR1 MDHEN, CDR2 SYDVKM. V lost 3 bases and J lost 1, with 11 bases in between. The CDR3 protein is CASSFDSPGTDTQYF. As DNA, the CDR3 is TGTGCCAGCAGTTTTGATTCCCCTGGCACAGATACGCAGTATTTT.

The rearrangement uses TRBV28 and TRBJ2-1; no reliable D call. CDR1 is MDHEN and CDR2 is SYDVKM in the germline V gene. CDR3 length: 14 amino acids. Deletions cut 4 bases from V and 10 bases from J, with 17 bases between. The CDR3 DNA reads as TGTGCCAGCAGTTCTCTGGACGGAGCCAACGAGCAGTTCTTC. This sequence encodes CASSSLDGANEQFF.

The CDR3 loop reads CASSVAAVDYEQYF. DNA for the CDR3: TGTGCCAGCAGCGTAGCGGCCGTGGACTACGAGCAGTACTTC. The V call is TRBV9, the J call TRBJ2-7; D call uncertain. Germline assignment: CDR1 SGDLS and CDR2 YYNGEE. V was trimmed by 0 bases and J by 3 bases, leaving 10 bases between them. This CDR3 comprises 14 residues. Drawing the rest from reference TRBV9 and TRBJ2-7, the complete variable domain is DSGVTQTPKHLITATGQRVTLRCSPRSGDLSVYWYQQSLDQGLQFLIQYYNGEERAKGNILERFSAQQFPDLHSELNLSSLELGDSALYFCASSVAAVDYEQYFGPGTRLTVT.

This clone was counted once. The rearrangement links TRBV30 to TRBJ1-4; D unclear. The V gene lost 4 bases and the J gene lost 0 bases, with 15 bases spanning the gap. Germline V CDR1 and CDR2: GTSNPN, SVGIG (reference sequence). This CDR3 has 16 amino acids. Written as DNA, the CDR3 is TGTGCCTGGACCACCGGGGTTCGGGCAACTAATGAAAAACTGTTTTTT. Its protein product is CAWTTGVRATNEKLFF.

This sequence joins TRBV30 and TRBJ1-1; 9 nucleotides line up with TRBD1. The CDR3 sequence is 14 residues long. CDR1 and CDR2 (germline): GTSNPN, SVGIG (reference sequence). The junction had 7 bases not matched to a gene; V was cut back by 2 bases and J by 6 bases. As DNA, the CDR3 is TGTGCCTGGAGTAGGAGGGGACAGGGCCCTGAAGCTTTCTTT. Its translation: CAWSRRGQGPEAFF.

The V call is TRBV11-2, the J call TRBJ2-7; TRBD2 aligns across 11 bases. The junction had 4 bases not matched to a gene; V was cut back by 5 bases and J by 4 bases. The CDR3 covers 14 residues. CDR1 and CDR2 (germline): SGHAT, FQNNGV. The CDR3 here is CASSRPSGRYEQYF. The CDR3 DNA reads TGTGCCAGCAGCCGCCCTAGCGGGAGGTACGAGCAGTACTTC. The entire variable domain, with the rest obtained from reference TRBV11-2 and TRBJ2-7, is as follows: EAGVAQSPRYKIIEKRQSVAFWCNPISGHATLYWYQQILGQGPKLLIQFQNNGVVDDSQLPKDRFSAERLKGVDSTLKIQPAKLEDSAVYLCASSRPSGRYEQYFGPGTRLTVT.

This clone was seen only once. V and J are TRBV5-6 and TRBJ2-1; D remains ambiguous. Germline V gene sequence: CDR1 SGHDT, CDR2 YYEEEE. The CDR3 is 13 amino acids. Trimming removed 0 bases at V and 10 bases at J, with 11 bases between. CDR3 bases: TGTGCCAGCAGCTTGGGAGGTCACCAGGAGCAGTTCTTC. Translated, it gives CASSLGGHQEQFF.

CDR3 region: CASSTMGLYTEAFF. The CDR3 nucleotides are TGTGCCAGCAGTACAATGGGACTCTACACTGAAGCTTTCTTT. J is TRBJ1-1 and V is TRBV6-1; D possibly corresponds to TRBD1 (5 bases). Germline V gene data show CDR1 as MNHNS and CDR2 as SASEGT. The CDR3 sequence is 14 residues long. V was clipped by 5 bases and J by 3 bases, with 13 bases between them.

V and J are TRBV27 and TRBJ2-7, with 8 bases aligning to TRBD2. Losses at the gene ends were 2 bases for V and 2 bases for J; bases not matched to a gene: 2. This CDR3 is 14 amino acids long. CDR1 and CDR2 (germline): MNHEY, SMNVEV (reference sequence). CDR3 residues: CASSLAGRAYEQYF. In DNA, the CDR3 is TGTGCCAGCAGTTTAGCCGGGAGGGCCTACGAGCAGTACTTC.

This rearrangement joins TRBV27 to TRBJ2-1; no reliable D call. Trimming took off 8 bases at V and 5 bases at J, with 16 bases between the two ends. Germline-derived CDR1 and CDR2 are MNHEY and SMNVEV (reference sequence). CDR3 length equals 14 residues. CDR3 nucleotide sequence: TGTGCCAGCGCCTCCTCGGGCTACAACAATGAGCAGTTCTTC. It codes for CASASSGYNNEQFF.

The J gene is TRBJ2-7, the V gene TRBV27; 7 nucleotides agree with TRBD2. Trimming cost V 5 bases and J 6 bases; bases outside gene matches: 7. Germline assignment: CDR1 MNHEY and CDR2 SMNVEV (reference sequence). This CDR3 contains 13 residues. CDR3 residues: CASSTWGRGEQYF. CDR3 in DNA: TGTGCCAGCAGTACCTGGGGGAGGGGCGAGCAGTACTTC.

This chain joins TRBV20-1 and TRBJ2-7; D is uncertain. Per the germline V gene, CDR1 is DFQATT and CDR2 is SNEGSKA (reference sequence). CDR3 length equals 10 residues. V gave up 2 bases and J gave up 5 bases, with 4 bases separating them. CDR3 nucleotide sequence: TGCAGTGCTAGATCAAACGAGCAGTACTTC. Translating it yields CSARSNEQYF.

This sequence joins TRBV15 and TRBJ2-7, with unresolved D. V was shortened by 0 bases and J by 5 bases, with 23 bases between the two germline ends. The CDR3 contains 18 residues. Per the germline V gene, CDR1 is LNHNV and CDR2 is YYDKDF (reference sequence). The CDR3 here is CATSRDKWGNPPFDEQYF. DNA of the CDR3: TGTGCCACCAGCAGAGATAAATGGGGTAACCCTCCTTTCGACGAGCAGTACTTC.

J is TRBJ2-7 and V is TRBV10-2; no clear D gene. V lost 6 bases, J lost 2 bases, and 11 bases lay in between. This CDR3 region has 13 residues. Per the germline V gene, CDR1 is WSHSY and CDR2 is SAAADI. The CDR3 DNA sequence: TGCGCCAGCAGGGACGCCAGCCCCTACGAGCAGTACTTC. Translating gives CASRDASPYEQYF.

The J gene is TRBJ2-7, the V gene TRBV7-2; 8 nucleotides agree with TRBD2. CDR1 and CDR2 (germline): SGHTA, FQGNSA. Unmatched junction bases numbered 8, after V lost 1 base and J lost 3 bases. The CDR3 is made up of 16 amino acids. Here the CDR3 reads CASSLVVAGPHYEQYF. The CDR3 DNA reads TGTGCCAGCAGCTTAGTTGTAGCGGGACCACACTACGAGCAGTACTTC.

This chain uses TRBV6-6 with TRBJ1-2, with a tentative D call TRBD1 (5 bases). Germline loops: CDR1 MNHNY, CDR2 SVGAGI (reference sequence). The CDR3 is 14 amino acids. V gave up 2 bases and J gave up 4 bases, with 11 bases separating them. The CDR3 sequence: CASSYGTVSYGYTF. In DNA form, the CDR3 reads TGTGCCAGCAGTTACGGGACGGTGTCCTATGGCTACACCTTC.

V is TRBV6-1 and J is TRBJ1-1; D remains unclear. CDR1 and CDR2 from the germline V gene are MNHNS and SASEGT. Trimming took off 11 bases at V and 4 bases at J, with 20 bases between the two ends. CDR3 size: 14 residues. The CDR3 DNA follows: TGTGCCTGCCCGGGCCCCGGTCGAGTCACTGAAGCTTTCTTT. This gives the protein CACPGPGRVTEAFF.